This T cell receptor (beta chain) emerged from a study of human T cells and chemical hapten exposure. On the study more broadly: In the roughly 24-week study, patients were dosed weekly with diphenylcyclopropenone on the scalp throughout. Study outcomes and limitations: Expanded TCRs were compared with controls, and the expanded TCRs formed significantly more large CDR3 similarity clusters. The number of TCRs over 1 in 1000 frequency stayed unchanged after DPC.

This clonotype has at least ten counts. Its target is unknown. Germline V CDR1 and CDR2: SGHTA, FQGNSA. The CDR3 spans 18 residues. Time point specified: patch test 2, 6 weeks after DPC sensitization. Treatment here: therapeutic diphenylcyclopropenone sensitization with weekly scalp DPC. TCRdb independently ran MiXCR on the RACE reads; one entry per CDR3 protein. Altogether approximately 40,000 distinct CDR3 sequences are present, 3% to 3.5% being singletons, with the ten largest covering 5.5% to 7.5%. This specimen was whole blood, taken in connection with sensitization to the hapten diphenylcyclopropenone (DPC). The source of this sequence is a man between 35 and 55 years old with alopecia areata. Some clones in this sample may be carry-over from other donors' samples. The chain carries TRBV7-2 and TRBJ2-3; D is perhaps TRBD1 (5 bases). Near its end, the DNA agrees better with TRBJ1-5, so the J call may be wrong. The CDR3 coding sequence is TGTGCCAGCAGCTCCACCGGGGTAGCGGGAGGGCCGACAGATACGCAGCATTTT. It encodes CASSSTGVAGGPTDTQHF.